The clone carrying this T cell receptor beta chain was recorded only once. Its cognate antigen is unknown. TCRdb reprocessed the reads via MiXCR and lists one record per CDR3 protein. The sample has 550,000 to 700,000 distinct CDR3 sequences, just under 40% seen once. V was trimmed by 6 bases and J by 2 bases, leaving 11 bases between them. This CDR3 has 14 residues. Per the germline V gene, CDR1 is MNHEY and CDR2 is SVGAGI. This specimen comes from a study of T cell repertoires in cytomegalovirus infection. Sample: cultured PBMCs, taken from culture after CMV antigen stimulation. The chain uses TRBV6-5 and TRBJ1-3; D not certain. The receptor's source is a human donor in good health (CMV status not recorded). Some clones in this sample may be carry-over from other donors' samples. CDR3 loop: CASSLTTTGNTIYF. The CDR3 DNA sequence: TGTGCCAGCAGCCTAACGACTACTGGAAACACCATATATTTT.